One sample yielded the 27 T cell receptor beta chains listed below, sequenced in a study of cytomegalovirus exposure and HLA in healthy donors. Researchers ran the PCR with 60 Vbeta and 13 Jbeta primers. Repertoires were generated with immunoSEQ multiplex PCR, while TCRdb's copy carries only in-frame clones and drops some. The top ten clones hold around 5.8% of a sample with under 200,000 clones, around 80% of them seen once. The sequencing sample was made of PBMCs. Source of these receptors: a male donor in good health and CMV-seropositive.

For this clone: A read error may account for a junction end that differs from germline. The chain employs TRBV7-7 and TRBJ2-7, with 9 bases lining up with TRBD2. CDR3 length: 15 amino acids. Germline CDR1 and CDR2: SSHAT and FNYEAQ (reference sequence). The DNA for the CDR3 is TGTGCTAGCAGCTTAGAACTAGCGGGTATCGACGAGCAGTACTTC. Amino acids: CASSLELAGIDEQYF.

CDR3 nucleotides: TGTGCCAGTAGTACGTTAAACATTCAGTACTTC. It is translated as CASSTLNIQYF. The genes are TRBV19 and TRBJ2-4, with D uncertain. Germline lookup yields CDR1 LNHDA and CDR2 SQIVND (reference sequence). CDR3 length: 11 residues. Trimming took 4 bases from V and 6 from J, leaving 4 bases between them.

J is TRBJ2-7 and V is TRBV5-4, with 9 nucleotides matching TRBD2. Unmatched junction bases numbered 5, after V lost 0 bases and J lost 1 base. CDR1 and CDR2 from the germline V gene are SGHNT and YYREEE (reference sequence). The CDR3 has 16 residues. CDR3: CASSLGAGGQSYEQYF. DNA of the CDR3: TGTGCCAGCAGCTTGGGAGCGGGAGGACAATCCTACGAGCAGTACTTC.

This chain links TRBV13 with TRBJ2-1; D is possibly TRBD2 (5 bases). CDR1 and CDR2 from the germline V gene are PRHDT and FYEKMQ (reference sequence). The CDR3 extends over 11 amino acids. V dropped 5 bases and J dropped 10 bases, with 9 bases sitting between them. As DNA, the CDR3 is TGTGCCAGCAGCGACCGAGGGGAGCAGTTCTTC. It specifies CASSDRGEQFF.

V usage is TRBV9 and J usage is TRBJ2-2, with TRBD1 identical over 11 bases. J was trimmed by 5 bases and V by 0 bases; bases with no gene match: 6. The germline gives CDR1 SGDLS, CDR2 YYNGEE. The CDR3 consists of 17 residues. The CDR3 nucleotides read TGTGCCAGCAGCGTAGGAGGACAGGGGGCTAGGACCGGGGAGCTGTTTTTT. It is translated as CASSVGGQGARTGELFF.

The V call is TRBV6-1, the J call TRBJ2-3; perhaps TRBD2 as D (5 bases). The CDR3 contains 15 residues. Per the germline V gene, CDR1 is MNHNS and CDR2 is SASEGT. Trimming left V 7 bases short and J 1 base short, with 15 bases between. The CDR3 loop is CASNRGSEGTDTQYF. The CDR3 nucleotides read TGTGCCAGCAACCGGGGTAGCGAGGGCACAGATACGCAGTATTTT.

This clone has a single count. The J gene is TRBJ1-2, the V gene TRBV30; D is uncertain. CDR3 length: 11 amino acids. Trimming took 2 bases from V and 4 from J, leaving 5 bases between them. CDR1 is GTSNPN and CDR2 is SVGIG in the germline V gene (reference sequence). As DNA, the CDR3 is TGTGCCTGGAGTATCCTCTATGGCTACACCTTC. This codes for CAWSILYGYTF. The variable domain in full, completed from reference TRBV30 and TRBJ1-2, reads SQTIHQWPATLVQPVGSPLSLECTVEGTSNPNLYWYRQAAGRGLQLLFYSVGIGQISSEVPQNLSASRPQDRQFILSSKKLLLSDSGFYLCAWSILYGYTFGSGTRLTVV.

The chain has TRBV9 and TRBJ2-2, with a tentative D call TRBD1 (6 bases). CDR1 is SGDLS and CDR2 is YYNGEE in the germline V gene. This CDR3 is built from 14 residues. V dropped 0 bases and J dropped 4 bases, with 7 bases sitting between them. CDR3 sequence: CASSVAGATGELFF. The CDR3 DNA sequence: TGTGCCAGCAGCGTAGCAGGGGCCACCGGGGAGCTGTTTTTT.

The genes are TRBV6-1 and TRBJ2-5; 12 bases map to TRBD1. CDR1 is MNHNS, CDR2 SASEGT, per germline. This CDR3 is built from 16 residues. V was clipped by 1 base and J by 5 bases; unmatched bases: 5. CDR3 amino acids: CASSEGDRGLRETQYF. Here the CDR3 DNA reads TGTGCCAGCAGTGAAGGGGACAGGGGGCTTCGCGAGACCCAGTACTTC.

V is TRBV9 and J is TRBJ2-7; D not resolved. This CDR3 has 14 residues. The V end lost 1 base, the J end lost 0 bases, and 8 bases lay between the germline ends. Germline V lookup: CDR1 SGDLS, CDR2 YYNGEE. CDR3 amino acids: CASSVNSGSYEQYF. For the CDR3, the DNA is TGTGCCAGCAGCGTAAATTCAGGCTCCTACGAGCAGTACTTC.

The chain combines TRBV18 with TRBJ2-2; a possible D gene is TRBD2 (6 bases). Germline V gene lookup returns CDR1 KGHSH and CDR2 LQKENI. This CDR3 is 13 amino acids long. Trimming shortened V by 8 bases and J by 0 bases, and 7 bases separated the two germline ends. Here the CDR3 DNA reads TGTGCCAGCGCGGGATCGAACACCGGGGAGCTGTTTTTT. Protein sequence: CASAGSNTGELFF.

V and J are TRBV11-2 and TRBJ2-7; 8 bases map to TRBD2. Trimming took 5 bases from V and 2 from J; bases not matched to a gene: 8. The germline CDR1 and CDR2 sequences are SGHAT and FQNNGV. CDR3 length equals 15 residues. In nucleotides, the CDR3 is TGTGCCAGCAGCAGCCACAGCGGGAGTACCTACGAGCAGTACTTC. Translating it yields CASSSHSGSTYEQYF. Combining the CDR3 with reference TRBV11-2 and TRBJ2-7 gives the whole variable domain EAGVAQSPRYKIIEKRQSVAFWCNPISGHATLYWYQQILGQGPKLLIQFQNNGVVDDSQLPKDRFSAERLKGVDSTLKIQPAKLEDSAVYLCASSSHSGSTYEQYFGPGTRLTVT.

This clone occurred a few times. The chain employs TRBV19 and TRBJ2-5; D ambiguous. The end of the DNA aligns better with TRBJ2-7, so the J call may be wrong. CDR1 is LNHDA, CDR2 SQIVND, per germline (reference sequence). The CDR3 runs 9 residues. The CDR3 nucleotides read TGTGCCACCAACTACGAGCAGTACTTC. It encodes CATNYEQYF.

The chain links TRBV30 to TRBJ2-1; TRBD2 aligns across 11 bases. CDR3 length: 17 residues. The V gene end was trimmed by 3 bases and the J gene end by 6 bases; junction bases not matched to a gene: 13. Germline CDR1 GTSNPN, CDR2 SVGIG (reference sequence). The CDR3 sequence: CAWSEFMGLADLNEQFF. CDR3 coding DNA: TGTGCCTGGAGCGAATTCATGGGACTAGCGGATCTCAATGAGCAGTTCTTC.

The chain carries TRBV7-9 and TRBJ2-7, with 9 bases matching TRBD2. CDR1 is SEHNR and CDR2 is FQNEAQ in the germline V gene (reference sequence). Unmatched junction bases numbered 8, after V lost 5 bases and J lost 3 bases. This CDR3 contains 15 residues. CDR3 nucleotide sequence: TGTGCCAGCAGCGGTCGACTAGCGGAATACTACGAGCAGTACTTC. Amino acid sequence: CASSGRLAEYYEQYF. Using reference TRBV7-9 and TRBJ2-7 for the parts outside the CDR3, the full variable domain is DTGVSQNPRHKITKRGQNVTFRCDPISEHNRLYWYRQTLGQGPEFLTYFQNEAQLEKSRLLSDRFSAERPKGSFSTLEIQRTEQGDSAMYLCASSGRLAEYYEQYFGPGTRLTVT.

V is TRBV27 and J is TRBJ2-5, with D maybe TRBD2 (7 bases). The CDR3 is 16 amino acids. Looked up from germline, CDR1 is MNHEY and CDR2 is SMNVEV (reference sequence). Deletions cut 7 bases from V and 4 bases from J, with 22 bases between. The CDR3 reads CASTSRGGGGRETQYF. CDR3 coding DNA: TGTGCCAGCACCTCCCGAGGGGGAGGGGGGAGAGAGACCCAGTACTTC.

In this sample, this clone turned up a few times. The chain employs TRBV5-1 and TRBJ1-4; 7 nucleotides align to TRBD1. V was clipped by 1 base and J by 8 bases; unmatched bases: 17. CDR1 is SGHRS, CDR2 YFSETQ, per germline. This CDR3 has 18 residues. CDR3 DNA: TGCGCCAGCAGCTTGTGGGCAGAGGACAGGACCTCTAGGGAAAAACTGTTTTTT. Its translation: CASSLWAEDRTSREKLFF.

V usage is TRBV18 and J usage is TRBJ1-1; TRBD1 matches at 7 bases. CDR1 and CDR2 from the germline V gene are KGHSH and LQKENI. The CDR3 is 12 residues long. V was clipped by 4 bases and J by 12 bases; unmatched bases: 8. The CDR3 nucleotides read TGTGCCAGCTCACTAGACAGGGAGAGAACTTTCTTT. Its protein product is CASSLDRERTFF.

This chain connects TRBV6-5 to TRBJ2-7, with D perhaps TRBD1 (6 bases). The germline CDR1 and CDR2 sequences are MNHEY and SVGAGI. The CDR3 length is 15 residues. V lost 4 bases to trimming and J lost 2 bases, with 15 bases between them. The CDR3 DNA is TGTGCCAGCAGTTCTGCCGGACAGAATACCTACGAGCAGTACTTC. Encoded protein: CASSSAGQNTYEQYF.

This clone was observed a handful of times. The chain has TRBV6-5 and TRBJ1-4, with TRBD1 as a possible D gene (5 bases). Per germline, CDR1 MNHEY and CDR2 SVGAGI. Trimming cost V 5 bases and J 8 bases, with 18 bases left between them. The CDR3 totals 15 residues. The CDR3: CASSLRQLTWEKLFF. CDR3 nucleotide sequence: TGTGCCAGCAGTCTCCGACAGCTCACTTGGGAAAAACTGTTTTTT.

The chain links TRBV7-2 to TRBJ1-5, with D unclear. The CDR3 covers 12 residues. From germline, CDR1 is SGHTA and CDR2 FQGNSA. V was clipped by 4 bases and J by 10 bases, with 11 bases between them. CDR3 DNA sequence: TGTGCCAGCAGCTCGCCTCTAGGTCCCCAGCATTTT. This sequence encodes CASSSPLGPQHF. Full variable domain (remainder filled in from reference TRBV7-2 and TRBJ1-5): GAGVSQSPSNKVTEKGKDVELRCDPISGHTALYWYRQSLGQGLEFLIYFQGNSAPDKSGLPSDRFSAERTGGSVSTLTIQRTQQEDSAVYLCASSSPLGPQHFGDGTRLSIL.

This clone was observed a handful of times. This chain connects TRBV7-3 to TRBJ2-7; 8 positions agree with TRBD1. The CDR3 length is 14 residues. Germline V lookup: CDR1 SGHTA, CDR2 FQGTGA. Trimming cost V 5 bases and J 6 bases; bases outside gene matches: 9. The CDR3 DNA sequence: TGTGCCAGCAGCACCTCGGGACAGGCCAGCGAGCAGTACTTC. Translated, it gives CASSTSGQASEQYF.

The V call is TRBV9, the J call TRBJ2-7; TRBD2 aligns across 9 bases. The CDR3 length is 17 residues. V was pared by 0 bases and J by 5 bases, with 12 bases of the junction left unmatched. Germline CDR1 SGDLS, CDR2 YYNGEE. DNA of the CDR3: TGTGCCAGCAGCGTAGGGGGACTAGCAGGACCCTTGAACGAGCAGTACTTC. Amino acids: CASSVGGLAGPLNEQYF.

The V call is TRBV5-1, the J call TRBJ1-1; 8 nucleotides match TRBD1. V lost 2 bases to trimming and J lost 8 bases; unmatched junction nucleotides: 5. Per the germline V gene, CDR1 is SGHRS and CDR2 is YFSETQ. This CDR3 spans 13 amino acids. The CDR3 coding sequence is TGCGCCAGCAGCTTCCAGGGGGCGGAGGAAGCTTTCTTT. Its protein is CASSFQGAEEAFF.

This clone has only a few counts. The chain carries TRBV10-3 and TRBJ2-3; 13 positions agree with TRBD2. J gave up 6 bases and V 8 bases, and 11 bases lay outside the gene matches. Germline V gene data show CDR1 as ENHRY and CDR2 as SYGVKD. This CDR3 comprises 16 residues. CDR3 sequence reads: CAIRGLAGVAADTQYF. Written as DNA, the CDR3 is TGTGCCATCCGCGGACTAGCGGGAGTGGCCGCGGATACGCAGTATTTT.

As regards this clone: Distinct nucleotide sequences in the sample also encode this CDR3. The chain is built from TRBV9 and TRBJ2-7; TRBD2 might be the D (5 bases). CDR3 length: 15 amino acids. The V end was cut by 0 bases, the J end by 2 bases, with 12 bases between. CDR1 and CDR2 (germline): SGDLS, YYNGEE. CDR3 loop: CASSVGGTGTYEQYF. The CDR3 region has the DNA TGTGCCAGCAGCGTAGGAGGAACGGGGACCTACGAGCAGTACTTC.

V is TRBV7-8 and J is TRBJ2-3; D is perhaps TRBD1 (5 bases). From germline, CDR1 is SGHVS and CDR2 FQNEAQ. This CDR3 has 12 residues. Trimming left V 5 bases short and J 8 bases short, with 11 bases between. CDR3 in DNA: TGTGCCAGCAGCCCAGGGTCAGGTACGCAGTATTTT. Encoded protein: CASSPGSGTQYF. Full variable domain (outside the CDR3, taken from reference TRBV7-8 and TRBJ2-3): GAGVSQSPRYKVAKRGQDVALRCDPISGHVSLFWYQQALGQGPEFLTYFQNEAQLDKSGLPSDRFFAERPEGSVSTLKIQRTQQEDSAVYLCASSPGSGTQYFGPGTRLTVL.